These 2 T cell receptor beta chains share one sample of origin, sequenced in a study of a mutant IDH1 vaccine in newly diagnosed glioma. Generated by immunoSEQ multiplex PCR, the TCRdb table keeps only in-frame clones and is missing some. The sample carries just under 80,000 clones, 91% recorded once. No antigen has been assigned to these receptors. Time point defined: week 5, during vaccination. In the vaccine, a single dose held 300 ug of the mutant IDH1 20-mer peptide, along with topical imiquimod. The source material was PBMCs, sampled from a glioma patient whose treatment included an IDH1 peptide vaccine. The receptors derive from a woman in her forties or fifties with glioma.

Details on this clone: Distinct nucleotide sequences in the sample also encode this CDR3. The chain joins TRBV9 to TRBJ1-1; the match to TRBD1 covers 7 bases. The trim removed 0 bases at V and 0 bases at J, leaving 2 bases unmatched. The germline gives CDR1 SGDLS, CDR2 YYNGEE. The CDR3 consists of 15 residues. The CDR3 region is CASSVGDRLNTEAFF. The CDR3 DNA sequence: TGTGCCAGCAGCGTAGGGGACAGACTGAACACTGAAGCTTTCTTT.

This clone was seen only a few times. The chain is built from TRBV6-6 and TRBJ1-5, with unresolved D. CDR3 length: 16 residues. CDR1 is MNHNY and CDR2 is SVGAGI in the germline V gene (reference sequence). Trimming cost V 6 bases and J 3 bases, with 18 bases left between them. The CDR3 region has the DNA TGTGCCAGCAGCCCGACCGGTGGAGGGCTCAATCAGCCCCAGCATTTT. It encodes CASSPTGGGLNQPQHF.